These 4 T cell receptor beta chains were all obtained from the same sample, sequenced in a study of blood T cell repertoires in COVID-19. Clones were sequenced by immunoSEQ multiplex PCR, and TCRdb holds only the in-frame ones, with some missing. The sample shows 80,000 to 90,000 clones, roughly 80% of them seen only once. The specimen sequenced was peripheral blood. The receptor set was obtained from a man between 65 and 79 years old with acute or convalescent COVID-19.

V usage is TRBV28 and J usage is TRBJ1-2; the match to TRBD1 covers 9 bases. CDR3 length: 16 amino acids. Trimming cost V 5 bases and J 0 bases; bases outside gene matches: 7. Germline-derived CDR1 and CDR2 are MDHEN and SYDVKM. As DNA, the CDR3 is TGTGCCAGCAGTATGACAGGGGGACCGCCTAACTATGGCTACACCTTC. The encoded protein is CASSMTGGPPNYGYTF.

The V and J genes are TRBV7-3 and TRBJ2-5; tentatively, D is TRBD2 (6 bases). CDR1 is SGHTA and CDR2 is FQGTGA in the germline V gene. Trimming removed 2 bases at V and 2 bases at J, with 9 bases between. CDR3 length equals 14 residues. The CDR3 DNA sequence: TGTGCCAGCAGCTTAGAGGGGAGGCAAGAGACCCAGTACTTC. Its protein product is CASSLEGRQETQYF.

V gene TRBV28 combines with J gene TRBJ1-1; tentative D call: TRBD1 (6 bases). Trimming took 2 bases from V and 8 from J, leaving 12 bases between them. The germline CDR1 and CDR2 sequences are MDHEN and SYDVKM. The CDR3 has 13 residues. The CDR3 coding sequence is TGTGCCAGCAGTTTAGCGGGGGCCGAAGAAGCTTTCTTT. Encoded protein: CASSLAGAEEAFF.

The rearrangement joins TRBV18 to TRBJ1-6, with 7 positions matching TRBD1. V lost 4 bases and J lost 14; bases outside the gene matches: 11. The CDR3 is 14 residues long. CDR1 is KGHSH and CDR2 is LQKENI in the germline V gene. The DNA for the CDR3 is TGTGCCAGCTCACTCGGGACAGAGCTTAGTTCCCTCCACTTT. Its translation is CASSLGTELSSLHF.